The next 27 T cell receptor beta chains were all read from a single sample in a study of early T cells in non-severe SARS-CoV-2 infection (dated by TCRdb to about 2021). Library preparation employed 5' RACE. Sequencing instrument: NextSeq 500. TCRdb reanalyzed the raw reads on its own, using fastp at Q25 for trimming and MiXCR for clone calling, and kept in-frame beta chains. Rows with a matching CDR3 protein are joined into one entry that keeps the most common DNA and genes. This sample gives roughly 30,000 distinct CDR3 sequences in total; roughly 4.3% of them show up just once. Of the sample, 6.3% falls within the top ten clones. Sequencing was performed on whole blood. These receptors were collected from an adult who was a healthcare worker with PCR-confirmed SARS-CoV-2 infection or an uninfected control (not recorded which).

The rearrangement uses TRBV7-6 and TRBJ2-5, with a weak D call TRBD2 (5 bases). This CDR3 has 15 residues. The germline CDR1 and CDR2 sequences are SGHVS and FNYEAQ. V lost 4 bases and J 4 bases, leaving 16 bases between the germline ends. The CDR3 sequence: CASSSRGWERETQYF. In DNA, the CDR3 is TGTGCCAGCAGCTCTAGAGGGTGGGAGAGAGAGACCCAGTACTTC.

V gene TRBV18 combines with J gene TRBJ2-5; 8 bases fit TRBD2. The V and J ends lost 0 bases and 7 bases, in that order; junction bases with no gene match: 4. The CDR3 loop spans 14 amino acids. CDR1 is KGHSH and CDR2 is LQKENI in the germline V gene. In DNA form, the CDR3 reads TGTGCCAGCTCACCACCCGGGACTAGAGGGACCCAGTACTTC. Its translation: CASSPPGTRGTQYF.

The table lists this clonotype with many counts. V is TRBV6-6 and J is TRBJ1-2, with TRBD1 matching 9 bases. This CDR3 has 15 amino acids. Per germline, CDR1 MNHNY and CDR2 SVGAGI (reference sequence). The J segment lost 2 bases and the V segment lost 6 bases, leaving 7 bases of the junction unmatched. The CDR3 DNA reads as TGTGCCAGCAGAATCGGGACAGGGACCAACTATGGCTACACCTTC. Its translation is CASRIGTGTNYGYTF.

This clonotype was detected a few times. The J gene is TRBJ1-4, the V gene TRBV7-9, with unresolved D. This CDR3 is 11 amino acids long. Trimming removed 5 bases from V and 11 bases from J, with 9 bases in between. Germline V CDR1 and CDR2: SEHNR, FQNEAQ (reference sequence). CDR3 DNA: TGTGCCAGCAGCGATGCATGGAAACTGTTTTTT. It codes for CASSDAWKLFF.

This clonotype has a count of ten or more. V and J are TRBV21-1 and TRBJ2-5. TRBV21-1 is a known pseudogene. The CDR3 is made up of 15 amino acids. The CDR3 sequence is CASSKVFTEQETQYF. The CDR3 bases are TGTGCCAGCAGCAAAGTGTTTACCGAACAAGAGACCCAGTACTTC.

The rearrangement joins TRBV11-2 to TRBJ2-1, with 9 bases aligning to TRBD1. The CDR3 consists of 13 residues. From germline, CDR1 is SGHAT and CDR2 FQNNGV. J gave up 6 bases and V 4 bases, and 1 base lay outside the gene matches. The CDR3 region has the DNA TGTGCCAGCAGCTCGGACAGGGGCAATGAGCAGTTCTTC. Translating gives CASSSDRGNEQFF.

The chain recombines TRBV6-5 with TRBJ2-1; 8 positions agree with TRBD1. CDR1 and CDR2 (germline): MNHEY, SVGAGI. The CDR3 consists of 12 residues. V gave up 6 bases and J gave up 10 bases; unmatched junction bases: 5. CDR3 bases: TGTGCCAGCAGCATTCCAGGGGGCGAGCAGTTCTTC. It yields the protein CASSIPGGEQFF.

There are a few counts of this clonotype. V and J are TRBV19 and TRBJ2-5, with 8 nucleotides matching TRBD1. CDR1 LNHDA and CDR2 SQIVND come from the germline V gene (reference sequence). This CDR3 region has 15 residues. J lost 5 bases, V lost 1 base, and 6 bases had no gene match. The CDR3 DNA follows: TGTGCCAGTAGTATAGGCAGGACAGGGTTGGAGACCCAGTACTTC. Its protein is CASSIGRTGLETQYF.

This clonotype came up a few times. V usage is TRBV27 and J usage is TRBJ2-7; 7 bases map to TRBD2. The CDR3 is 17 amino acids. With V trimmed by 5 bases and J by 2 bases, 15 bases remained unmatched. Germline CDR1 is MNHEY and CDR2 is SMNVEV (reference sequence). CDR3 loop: CASSPAALGLVPYEQYF. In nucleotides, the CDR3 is TGTGCCAGCAGTCCGGCGGCTTTAGGACTAGTTCCCTACGAGCAGTACTTC.

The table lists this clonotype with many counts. CDR3 DNA sequence: TGCAGTGCCGCAGACCCTGTCACTGAAGCTTTCTTT. Translated: CSAADPVTEAFF. The J gene is TRBJ1-1, the V gene TRBV20-1; D uncertain. CDR1 is DFQATT, CDR2 SNEGSKA, per germline (reference sequence). This CDR3 has 12 residues. Trimming took off 6 bases at V and 4 bases at J, with 12 bases between the two ends.

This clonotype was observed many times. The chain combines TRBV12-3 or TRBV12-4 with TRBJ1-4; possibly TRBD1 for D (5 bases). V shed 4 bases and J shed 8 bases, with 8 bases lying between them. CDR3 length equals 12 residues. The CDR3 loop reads CASSYYREKLFF. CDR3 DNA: TGTGCCAGCAGTTACTACAGGGAAAAACTGTTTTTT.

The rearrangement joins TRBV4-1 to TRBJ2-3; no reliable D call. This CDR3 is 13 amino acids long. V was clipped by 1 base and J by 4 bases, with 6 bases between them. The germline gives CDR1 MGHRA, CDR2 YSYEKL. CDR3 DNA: TGCGCCAGCAGCCAAGGGGGTTCAGATACGCAGTATTTT. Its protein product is CASSQGGSDTQYF.

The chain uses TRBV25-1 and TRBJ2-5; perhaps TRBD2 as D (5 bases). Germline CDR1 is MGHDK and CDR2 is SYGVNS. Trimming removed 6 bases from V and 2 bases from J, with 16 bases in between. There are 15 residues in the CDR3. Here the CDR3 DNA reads TGTGCCAGCAGCAGAACTGGGCGGACTCAAGAGACCCAGTACTTC. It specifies CASSRTGRTQETQYF.

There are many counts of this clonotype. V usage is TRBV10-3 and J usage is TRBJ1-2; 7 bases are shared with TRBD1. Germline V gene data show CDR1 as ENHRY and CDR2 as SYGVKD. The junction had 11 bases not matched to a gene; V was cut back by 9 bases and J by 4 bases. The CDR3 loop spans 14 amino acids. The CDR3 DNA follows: TGTGCCATTGGGGACAGAGAACACCCCTATGGCTACACCTTC. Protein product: CAIGDREHPYGYTF.

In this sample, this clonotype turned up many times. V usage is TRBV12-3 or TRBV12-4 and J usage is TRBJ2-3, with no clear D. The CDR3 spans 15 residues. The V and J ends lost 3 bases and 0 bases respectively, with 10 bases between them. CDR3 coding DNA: TGTGCCAGCAGTTTTGGTCGACTGAGCACAGATACGCAGTATTTT. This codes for CASSFGRLSTDTQYF.

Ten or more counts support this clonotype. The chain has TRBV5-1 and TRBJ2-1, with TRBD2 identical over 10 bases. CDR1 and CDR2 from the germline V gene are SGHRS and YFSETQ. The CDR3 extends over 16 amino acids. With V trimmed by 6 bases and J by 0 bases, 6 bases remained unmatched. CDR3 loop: CASTLLAGASYNEQFF. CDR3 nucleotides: TGCGCCAGCACCCTTCTAGCGGGGGCCTCCTACAATGAGCAGTTCTTC.

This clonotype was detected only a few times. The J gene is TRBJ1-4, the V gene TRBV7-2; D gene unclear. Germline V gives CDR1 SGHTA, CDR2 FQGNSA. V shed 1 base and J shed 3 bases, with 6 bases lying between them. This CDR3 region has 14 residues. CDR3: CASSLGFANEKLFF. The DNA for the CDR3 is TGTGCCAGCAGCTTAGGGTTTGCTAATGAAAAACTGTTTTTT.

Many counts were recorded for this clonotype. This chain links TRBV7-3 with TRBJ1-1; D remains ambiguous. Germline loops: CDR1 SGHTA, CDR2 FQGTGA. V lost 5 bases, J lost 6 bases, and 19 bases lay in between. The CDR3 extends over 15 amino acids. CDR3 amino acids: CASSKTGGVNPEAFF. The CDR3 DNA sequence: TGTGCCAGCAGCAAAACCGGTGGGGTTAATCCTGAAGCTTTCTTT.

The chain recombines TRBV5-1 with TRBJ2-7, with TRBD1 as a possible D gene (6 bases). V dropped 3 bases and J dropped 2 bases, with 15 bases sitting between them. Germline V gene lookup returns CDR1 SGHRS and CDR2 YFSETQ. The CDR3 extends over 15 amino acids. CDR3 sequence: CASSSPGHGTYEQYF. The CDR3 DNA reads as TGCGCCAGCAGCTCGCCGGGACACGGGACCTACGAGCAGTACTTC.

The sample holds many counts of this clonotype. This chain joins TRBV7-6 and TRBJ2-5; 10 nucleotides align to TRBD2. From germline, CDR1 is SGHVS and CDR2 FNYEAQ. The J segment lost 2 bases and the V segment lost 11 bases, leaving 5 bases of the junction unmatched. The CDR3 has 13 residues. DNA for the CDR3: TGTGCCCTTAGCGGGGGGCTACAAGAGACCCAGTACTTC. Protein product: CALSGGLQETQYF.

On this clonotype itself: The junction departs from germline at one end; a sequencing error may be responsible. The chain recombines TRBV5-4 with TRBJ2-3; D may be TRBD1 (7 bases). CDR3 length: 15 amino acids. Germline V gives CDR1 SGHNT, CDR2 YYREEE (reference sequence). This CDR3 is CASSKGAGGIDTPYF. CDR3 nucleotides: TGTGCCAGCAGCAAGGGGGCAGGGGGGATAGATACGCCGTATTTT.

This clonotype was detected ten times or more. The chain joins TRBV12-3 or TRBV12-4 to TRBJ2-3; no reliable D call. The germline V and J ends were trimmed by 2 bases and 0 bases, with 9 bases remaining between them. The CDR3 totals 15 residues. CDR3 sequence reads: CASSLLYFSTDTQYF. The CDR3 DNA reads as TGTGCCAGCAGTTTACTATACTTTAGCACAGATACGCAGTATTTT.

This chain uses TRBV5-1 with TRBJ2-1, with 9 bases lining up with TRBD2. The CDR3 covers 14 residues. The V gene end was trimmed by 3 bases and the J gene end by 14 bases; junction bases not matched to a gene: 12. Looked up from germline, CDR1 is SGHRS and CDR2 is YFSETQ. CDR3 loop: CASSSQGSGGSEFF. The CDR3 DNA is TGCGCCAGCAGCTCCCAGGGTAGCGGGGGAAGCGAGTTCTTC.

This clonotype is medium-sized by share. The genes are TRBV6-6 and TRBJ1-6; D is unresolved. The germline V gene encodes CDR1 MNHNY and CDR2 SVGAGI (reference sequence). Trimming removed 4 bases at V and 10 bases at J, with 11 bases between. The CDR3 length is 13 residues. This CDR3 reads CASSSSPESPLHF. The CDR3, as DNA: TGTGCCAGCAGTTCCTCGCCAGAGTCACCCCTCCACTTT.

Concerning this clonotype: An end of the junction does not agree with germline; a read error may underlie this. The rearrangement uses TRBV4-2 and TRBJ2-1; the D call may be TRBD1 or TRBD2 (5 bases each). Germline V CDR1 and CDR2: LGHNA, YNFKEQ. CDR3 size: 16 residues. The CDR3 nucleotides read TGTGCCAACAGCCAGACCGGGACGGAGCTGGGGGATGAGCAGTTCTTC. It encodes CANSQTGTELGDEQFF.

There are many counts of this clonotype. CDR3 residues: CASSPVGTAAFF. Written as DNA, the CDR3 is TGTGCCAGCAGTCCCGTCGGGACCGCGGCTTTCTTT. V usage is TRBV6-1 and J usage is TRBJ1-1, with TRBD1 as a possible D gene (5 bases). V gave up 5 bases and J gave up 11 bases, with 15 bases separating them. The V gene's germline CDR1 is MNHNS and CDR2 SASEGT. This CDR3 spans 12 amino acids.

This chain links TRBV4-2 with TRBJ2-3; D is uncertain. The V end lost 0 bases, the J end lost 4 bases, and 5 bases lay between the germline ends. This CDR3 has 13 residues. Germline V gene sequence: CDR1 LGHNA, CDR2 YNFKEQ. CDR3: CASSQEFSDTQYF. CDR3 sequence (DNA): TGTGCCAGCAGCCAAGAGTTTTCAGATACGCAGTATTTT.